The present T cell receptor beta chain was sequenced within a study of PD-1 blockade in classical Hodgkin lymphoma. On the study more broadly: Patients were infused with nivolumab 3 mg/kg every 2 weeks.

A remark on this clone: As yet, its antigen is unknown.

Every patient was affected by relapse after autologous stem cell transplantation, while exposure to brentuximab vedotin was not uniform. Germline lookup yields CDR1 SGHTA and CDR2 FQGNSA. Trimming took off 2 bases at V and 5 bases at J, with 12 bases between the two ends. The CDR3 covers 14 residues. Notes on the study in general: Some patients began nivolumab under 1 year after ASCT. These patients were excluded from later analyses.

Libraries were prepared by immunoSEQ multiplex PCR; TCRdb keeps only in-frame clonotypes and omits some of them. Among about 46,000 clones listed, approximately 70% were seen once. Sequenced material: peripheral blood mononuclear cells (PBMCs), taken at baseline. The chain couples TRBV7-2 to TRBJ1-2; D is unclear. The sequence derives from a human donor with classical Hodgkin lymphoma. Here the CDR3 reads CASSLTGLRYGYTF. CDR3 DNA sequence: TGTGCCAGCAGCTTAACTGGGCTTCGATATGGCTACACCTTC. Supplemented by reference TRBV7-2 and TRBJ1-2, the full variable domain reads GAGVSQSPSNKVTEKGKDVELRCDPISGHTALYWYRQSLGQGLEFLIYFQGNSAPDKSGLPSDRFSAERTGGSVSTLTIQRTQQEDSAVYLCASSLTGLRYGYTFGSGTRLTVV.